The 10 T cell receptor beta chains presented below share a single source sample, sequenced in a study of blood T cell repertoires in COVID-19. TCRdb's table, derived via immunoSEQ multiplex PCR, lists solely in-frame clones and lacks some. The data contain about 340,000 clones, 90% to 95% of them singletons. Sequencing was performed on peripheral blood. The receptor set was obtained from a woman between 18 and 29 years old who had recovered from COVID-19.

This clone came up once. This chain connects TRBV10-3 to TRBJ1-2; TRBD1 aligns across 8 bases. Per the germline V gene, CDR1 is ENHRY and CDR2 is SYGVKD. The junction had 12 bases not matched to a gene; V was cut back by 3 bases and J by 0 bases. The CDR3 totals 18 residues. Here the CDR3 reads CAISDLQRRDRPNYGYTF. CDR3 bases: TGTGCCATCAGTGACCTCCAACGGCGGGACAGGCCTAACTATGGCTACACCTTC.

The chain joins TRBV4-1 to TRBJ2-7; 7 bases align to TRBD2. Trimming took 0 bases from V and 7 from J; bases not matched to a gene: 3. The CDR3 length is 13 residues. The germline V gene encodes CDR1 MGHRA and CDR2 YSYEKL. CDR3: CASSQDPGGEQYV. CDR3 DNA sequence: TGCGCCAGCAGCCAAGATCCGGGGGGAGAGCAGTACGTC.

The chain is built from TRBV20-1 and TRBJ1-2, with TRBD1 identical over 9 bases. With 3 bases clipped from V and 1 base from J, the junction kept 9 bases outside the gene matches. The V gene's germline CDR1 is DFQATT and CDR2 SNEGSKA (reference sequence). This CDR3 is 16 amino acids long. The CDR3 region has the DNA TGCAGTGCTAGTCACCCACAGGGGGCCCTTAACTATGGCTACACCTTC. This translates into CSASHPQGALNYGYTF.

This chain's CDR3 is CATSDSKREGNEQFF. DNA for the CDR3: TGTGCCACCAGTGATTCAAAGCGGGAGGGGAATGAGCAGTTCTTC. The J gene is TRBJ2-1, the V gene TRBV24-1, with 10 bases that match TRBD2. Trimming removed 2 bases from V and 7 bases from J; junction bases left unmatched: 4. The length of the CDR3 is 15 residues. Germline CDR1 is KGHDR and CDR2 is SFDVKD.

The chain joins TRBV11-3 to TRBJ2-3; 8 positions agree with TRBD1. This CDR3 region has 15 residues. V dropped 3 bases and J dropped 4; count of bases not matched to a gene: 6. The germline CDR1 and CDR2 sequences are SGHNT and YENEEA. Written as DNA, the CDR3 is TGTGCCAGCAGCTTTACAGGGGGTATCGCAGATACGCAGTATTTT. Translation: CASSFTGGIADTQYF.

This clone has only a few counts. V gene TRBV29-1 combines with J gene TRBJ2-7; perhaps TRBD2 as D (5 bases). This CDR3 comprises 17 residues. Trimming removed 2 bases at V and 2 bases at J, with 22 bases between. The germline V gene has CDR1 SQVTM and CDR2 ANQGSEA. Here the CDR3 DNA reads TGCAGCGTTGAATCACAGTCAAGGACGGGATACACCTACGAGCAGTACGTC. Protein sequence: CSVESQSRTGYTYEQYV.

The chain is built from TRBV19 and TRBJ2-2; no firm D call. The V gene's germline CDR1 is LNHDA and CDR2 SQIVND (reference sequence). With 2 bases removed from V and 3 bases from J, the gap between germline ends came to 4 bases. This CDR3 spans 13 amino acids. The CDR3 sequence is CASSITDTGELFF. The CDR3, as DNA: TGTGCCAGTAGTATAACGGACACCGGGGAGCTGTTTTTT. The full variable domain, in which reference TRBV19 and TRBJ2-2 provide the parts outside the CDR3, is DGGITQSPKYLFRKEGQNVTLSCEQNLNHDAMYWYRQDPGQGLRLIYYSQIVNDFQKGDIAEGYSVSREKKESFPLTVTSAQKNPTAFYLCASSITDTGELFFGEGSRLTVL.

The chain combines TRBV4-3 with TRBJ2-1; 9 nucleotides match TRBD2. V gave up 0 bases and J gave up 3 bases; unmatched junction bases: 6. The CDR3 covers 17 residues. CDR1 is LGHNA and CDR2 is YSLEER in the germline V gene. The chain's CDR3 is CASSQDLAGGGYNEQFF. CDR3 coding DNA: TGCGCCAGCAGCCAAGATCTTGCGGGAGGGGGCTACAATGAGCAGTTCTTC.

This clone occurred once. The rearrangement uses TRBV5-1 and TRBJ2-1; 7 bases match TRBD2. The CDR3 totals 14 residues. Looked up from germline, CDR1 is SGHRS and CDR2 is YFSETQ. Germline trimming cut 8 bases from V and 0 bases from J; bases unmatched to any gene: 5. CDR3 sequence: CASRSGNSYNEQFF. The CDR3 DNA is TGCGCCAGTCGAAGCGGGAACTCCTACAATGAGCAGTTCTTC.

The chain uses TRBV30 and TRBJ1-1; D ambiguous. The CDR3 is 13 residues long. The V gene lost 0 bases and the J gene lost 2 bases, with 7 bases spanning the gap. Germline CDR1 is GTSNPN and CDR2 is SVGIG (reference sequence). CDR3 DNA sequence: TGTGCCTGGAGTGTTGGCCATAACACTGAAGCTTTCTTT. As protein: CAWSVGHNTEAFF.